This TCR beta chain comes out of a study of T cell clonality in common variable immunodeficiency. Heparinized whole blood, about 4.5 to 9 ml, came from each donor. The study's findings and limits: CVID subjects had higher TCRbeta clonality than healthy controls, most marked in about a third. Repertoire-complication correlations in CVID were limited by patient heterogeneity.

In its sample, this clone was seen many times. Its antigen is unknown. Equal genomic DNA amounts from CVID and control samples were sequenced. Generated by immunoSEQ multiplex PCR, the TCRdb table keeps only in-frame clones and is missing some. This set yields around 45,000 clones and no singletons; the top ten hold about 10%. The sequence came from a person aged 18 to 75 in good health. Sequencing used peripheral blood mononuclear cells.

Incomplete CDR3 DNA: TGCAGTGCTAGATACAGGCCAACTAATGAAAAA. This translates into CSARYRPTNEK. The entire CDR3 protein reads CSARYRPTNEKLFF. The chain links TRBV20-1 to TRBJ1-4; TRBD1 might be the D (5 bases). The read gets to within 3 residues of the CDR3 end, and the germline J gene fills in the rest. Germline lookup yields CDR1 DFQATT and CDR2 SNEGSKA (reference sequence). Trimming took off 2 bases at V and 0 bases at J, with 7 bases between the two ends. The CDR3 spans 14 residues.